The entry below describes one TCR beta chain. Antigen unknown. The record originates from a study of shared clonotypes between healthy human individuals. General study results and limits: Richness estimates generally favored naive over memory subsets. Naive CD4 clonotype sharing across several donors was approximately 5%. Among donors, the sharing of clonotypes was expected to be influenced by sequencing depth.

Measured with immunoSEQ multiplex PCR; TCRdb has only the in-frame clones, and not every one. The table includes 2,500,000 or so clones, under 95% detected once. The CDR3 sequence is 16 residues long. V was shortened by 6 bases and J by 1 base, with 16 bases between the two germline ends. CDR1 MNHNY and CDR2 SVGAGI come from the germline V gene (reference sequence). Sequencing was carried out using naive CD4+ T cells from PBMCs. This sample's subset: CD45RA+ positively selected. The clonotype originates from a man younger than 35 in good health. Some clones in this sample may be carry-over from other donors' samples. This chain links TRBV6-6 with TRBJ1-5, with D perhaps TRBD1 (5 bases). CDR3 DNA sequence: TGTGCCAGCAGCTCGGGTTACGGGGGGAGCAATCAGCCCCAGCATTTT. Translation: CASSSGYGGSNQPQHF.